Following are 21 T cell receptor beta chains from one sample sequenced in a study of blood T cells in healthy people across ages. A J-beta primer mix and a sample-barcoded 5' primer were used in a second PCR of roughly 7 to 12 cycles. TCRdb re-called the 5' RACE reads with MiXCR, one entry per CDR3 protein. The sample has about 1.8 million distinct CDR3 sequences; about 49% are singletons. Sequencing was performed on blood. These TCRs come from a woman aged 40 to 50 in good health.

This clonotype occurred a few times. V is TRBV29-1 and J is TRBJ2-7, with a possible D match to TRBD2 (6 bases). V lost 7 bases, J lost 0 bases, and 13 bases lay in between. This CDR3 has 13 residues. Germline loops: CDR1 SQVTM, CDR2 ANQGSEA. The CDR3 region has the DNA TGCAGCGGCGGACACGGGAGCTCCTACGAGCAGTACTTC. Encoded protein: CSGGHGSSYEQYF.

V gene TRBV7-3 combines with J gene TRBJ2-4; D may be TRBD2 (5 bases). The CDR3 consists of 11 residues. The germline V gene has CDR1 SGHTA and CDR2 FQGTGA. V was shortened by 6 bases and J by 13 bases, with 13 bases between the two germline ends. CDR3 in DNA: TGTGCCAGCAGTTTAGAGGGTTTGCAGTACTTC. Protein sequence: CASSLEGLQYF.

The J gene is TRBJ1-1, the V gene TRBV15; unclear D gene. CDR1 is LNHNV, CDR2 YYDKDF, per germline (reference sequence). V gave up 2 bases and J gave up 6 bases, with 10 bases separating them. The CDR3 has 13 amino acids. The chain's CDR3 is CATSRWDGAEAFF. CDR3 in DNA: TGTGCCACCAGCAGATGGGATGGGGCTGAAGCTTTCTTT.

The chain couples TRBV27 to TRBJ1-5; D not resolved. In germline, CDR1 is MNHEY, CDR2 SMNVEV (reference sequence). The CDR3 length is 13 residues. The V gene lost 5 bases and the J gene lost 6 bases, with 11 bases spanning the gap. The CDR3 region is CASSLFERQPQHF. The CDR3 DNA reads as TGTGCCAGCAGTCTCTTTGAACGTCAGCCCCAGCATTTT.

V is TRBV14 and J is TRBJ2-7; D is possibly TRBD2 (5 bases). The germline CDR1 and CDR2 sequences are SGHDN and FVKESK. There are 14 residues in the CDR3. Deletions cut 3 bases from V and 2 bases from J, with 11 bases between. The CDR3 loop reads CASSQVGSTYEQYF. As DNA, the CDR3 is TGTGCCAGCAGCCAGGTTGGGAGCACCTACGAGCAGTACTTC.

This rearrangement joins TRBV4-2 to TRBJ2-4; 8 bases map to TRBD1. CDR3 length: 16 residues. Trimming at V came to 1 base and at J to 3 bases, leaving 5 bases not matched to a gene. Germline CDR1 reads LGHNA; CDR2 reads YNFKEQ. CDR3 coding DNA: TGTGCCAGCAGCCAAGTTTTAGGACAGGGCAAAAACATTCAGTACTTC. It yields the protein CASSQVLGQGKNIQYF.

The J gene is TRBJ1-2, the V gene TRBV6-5; TRBD1 agrees at 11 bases. Per germline, CDR1 MNHEY and CDR2 SVGAGI. The CDR3 consists of 15 residues. After removal of 4 bases from V and 1 base from J, the junction contained 2 bases not matched to a gene. CDR3 sequence reads: CASSLDRGHNYGYTF. The CDR3 nucleotides read TGTGCCAGCAGTTTGGACAGGGGGCATAACTATGGCTACACCTTC.

The CDR3 coding sequence is TGTGCCAGCAGTGATCCTGGGGGGACAGGGAAGTACTTC. This encodes CASSDPGGTGKYF. The chain has TRBV6-1 and TRBJ2-7; the match to TRBD1 covers 9 bases. The junction had 8 bases not matched to a gene; V was cut back by 3 bases and J by 11 bases. Germline V gene sequence: CDR1 MNHNS, CDR2 SASEGT. The CDR3 loop spans 13 amino acids.

The chain employs TRBV7-2 and TRBJ2-7; D tentatively reads TRBD1 or TRBD2 (6 bases each). Germline V gene sequence: CDR1 SGHTA, CDR2 FQGNSA. With 7 bases removed from V and 7 bases from J, the gap between germline ends came to 20 bases. This CDR3 is built from 14 residues. CDR3 in amino acids: CASTLGGGYNEQYF. CDR3 nucleotide sequence: TGTGCCAGCACCCTAGGGGGAGGATACAATGAGCAGTACTTC.

The chain employs TRBV6-5 and TRBJ2-1; D could derive from TRBD1 or TRBD2 (5 bases each). TRBJ2-7 explains the end of the DNA better; the J call may be wrong. The CDR3 has 15 residues. Germline values: CDR1 MNHEY, CDR2 SVGAGI. The CDR3 DNA reads as TGTGCCAGCAGACCGGGGCTAGCAGATTACAATGAGCAGTACTTC. Amino acid sequence: CASRPGLADYNEQYF.

V is TRBV7-2 and J is TRBJ2-7; D call uncertain. The end of the DNA fits TRBJ2-5 better, so the J call may be wrong. Germline V gene data show CDR1 as SGHTA and CDR2 as FQGNSA. The CDR3 has 15 amino acids. CDR3: CASSRGVVRKETQYF. Written as DNA, the CDR3 is TGTGCCAGCAGCCGCGGCGTTGTACGTAAAGAGACCCAGTACTTC.

Worth noting for this clonotype: One end of the junction fails to match germline, which may point to a read error. The DNA for the CDR3 is TGCGCCAGCAGTAAGGGACAGGGCTTCGAGCAGTATTTC. It translates to CASSKGQGFEQYF. This chain connects TRBV28 to TRBJ2-7, with 9 bases lining up with TRBD1. Germline values: CDR1 MDHEN, CDR2 SYDVKM. This CDR3 region has 13 residues.

A single count supports this clonotype. V usage is TRBV28 and J usage is TRBJ2-1, with TRBD1 identical over 8 bases. The DNA end lines up better with TRBJ2-7; the J call may be wrong. CDR3 length equals 16 residues. Germline V gene lookup returns CDR1 MDHEN and CDR2 SYDVKM. CDR3 sequence: CASSGDPGGPYNEQYF. In DNA, the CDR3 is TGTGCCAGCAGCGGCGATCCAGGGGGCCCTTACAATGAGCAGTACTTC.

This clonotype appeared a few times. The V and J genes are TRBV6-6 and TRBJ1-2; TRBD1 might be the D (5 bases). Germline CDR1 MNHNY, CDR2 SVGAGI (reference sequence). CDR3 length equals 13 residues. Trimming removed 10 bases from V and 5 bases from J, with 17 bases in between. CDR3 region: CATSGTVYYGYTF. The CDR3 DNA reads as TGTGCCACTAGCGGGACGGTTTATTATGGCTACACCTTC.

The chain combines TRBV28 with TRBJ2-5; no clear D. Germline CDR1 reads MDHEN; CDR2 reads SYDVKM. The CDR3 is 15 amino acids. Trimming cost V 10 bases and J 2 bases, with 20 bases left between them. The CDR3 DNA reads TGTGCCACGATTGGAACGGGCCGTAGGCAAGAGACCCAGTACTTC. Protein: CATIGTGRRQETQYF.

The chain joins TRBV5-6 to TRBJ2-5, with D possibly being TRBD1 (6 bases). Germline V CDR1 and CDR2: SGHDT, YYEEEE. CDR3 length: 13 residues. The V end was cut by 4 bases, the J end by 4 bases, with 11 bases between. Here the CDR3 DNA reads TGTGCCAGCAGCCAACAGGGTGTAGAGACCCAGTACTTC. Its translation is CASSQQGVETQYF.

V is TRBV20-1 and J is TRBJ2-4; TRBD1 matches 8 bases. The J call may be in error: the DNA end matches TRBJ2-7 better. The CDR3 consists of 15 residues. Germline CDR1 is DFQATT and CDR2 is SNEGSKA (reference sequence). CDR3 in DNA: TGCAGTGCGCCGCCGGACAGGGCCTACTCCTACGAGCAGTACTTC. The encoded protein is CSAPPDRAYSYEQYF.

V and J are TRBV5-4 and TRBJ1-4, with D unresolved. Germline CDR1 is SGHNT and CDR2 is YYREEE (reference sequence). Trimming removed 1 base at V and 0 bases at J, with 7 bases between. CDR3 size: 15 residues. The DNA of the CDR3 is TGTGCCAGCAGCTTGCGACCAACAACTAATGAAAAACTGTTTTTT. Amino acids: CASSLRPTTNEKLFF.

The sample holds a few counts of this clonotype. The chain joins TRBV6-4 to TRBJ2-7; 8 bases are a match to TRBD1. CDR1 is MRHNA and CDR2 is SNTAGT in the germline V gene. V dropped 5 bases and J dropped 3; count of bases not matched to a gene: 18. CDR3 length equals 18 residues. Here the CDR3 reads CASSKGTGYRSGDYEQYF. CDR3 nucleotide sequence: TGTGCCAGCAGTAAAGGGACAGGATATCGTAGTGGGGACTACGAGCAGTACTTC.

The chain couples TRBV7-2 to TRBJ2-1; 9 nucleotides agree with TRBD1. V dropped 0 bases and J dropped 8; count of bases not matched to a gene: 8. CDR1 is SGHTA and CDR2 is FQGNSA in the germline V gene. There are 16 residues in the CDR3. This CDR3 reads CASSLAQGTGMHEQFF. CDR3 nucleotides: TGTGCCAGCAGCTTAGCGCAAGGGACAGGGATGCATGAGCAGTTCTTC. Filled out from reference TRBV7-2 and TRBJ2-1, the complete variable domain reads GAGVSQSPSNKVTEKGKDVELRCDPISGHTALYWYRQSLGQGLEFLIYFQGNSAPDKSGLPSDRFSAERTGGSVSTLTIQRTQQEDSAVYLCASSLAQGTGMHEQFFGPGTRLTVL.

J is TRBJ1-2 and V is TRBV27; D might be TRBD1 (5 bases). From germline, CDR1 is MNHEY and CDR2 SMNVEV (reference sequence). Trimming shortened V by 1 base and J by 6 bases, and 15 bases separated the two germline ends. This CDR3 is built from 15 residues. CDR3 coding DNA: TGTGCCAGCAGTTTATGGGGGGGGTTGGGGGATGGCTACACCTTC. Translating it yields CASSLWGGLGDGYTF.